The 30 T cell receptor beta chains reported below all come from one sample, sequenced in a study of T cells in localized non-small cell lung cancer. Data came from immunoSEQ multiplex PCR; TCRdb stores just in-frame clones and leaves some out. Here the sample spans around 30,000 clones, around three quarters being singletons. Here the sequenced sample was peripheral blood, taken before any cancer treatment. These receptor sequences come from a male donor older than 55 with stage III squamous cell lung carcinoma.

This chain joins TRBV18 and TRBJ1-1, with a tentative D call TRBD1 (5 bases). The germline V and J ends were trimmed by 9 bases and 1 base, with 9 bases remaining between them. The CDR3 loop spans 12 amino acids. CDR1 is KGHSH, CDR2 LQKENI, per germline. Here the CDR3 DNA reads TGTGCCAGTTCCGGGACGAACACTGAAGCTTTCTTT. It encodes CASSGTNTEAFF.

This clone is classed as medium-sized. The rearrangement links TRBV4-3 to TRBJ1-4; D uncertain. The germline V gene has CDR1 LGHNA and CDR2 YSLEER. The V and J ends lost 0 bases and 0 bases respectively, with 11 bases between them. CDR3 size: 17 residues. The CDR3 sequence: CASSQDLASATNEKLFF. The CDR3 nucleotides read TGCGCCAGCAGCCAAGATCTTGCGTCTGCAACTAATGAAAAACTGTTTTTT.

The CDR3 region is CASSLDRQAYEQYF. The CDR3, as DNA: TGTGCCAGCAGCTTAGATAGGCAAGCCTACGAGCAGTACTTC. The chain employs TRBV11-2 and TRBJ2-7; D not certain. The CDR3 has 14 amino acids. V lost 0 bases to trimming and J lost 2 bases, with 8 bases between them. Germline values: CDR1 SGHAT, CDR2 FQNNGV. Combining the CDR3 with reference TRBV11-2 and TRBJ2-7 gives the whole variable domain EAGVAQSPRYKIIEKRQSVAFWCNPISGHATLYWYQQILGQGPKLLIQFQNNGVVDDSQLPKDRFSAERLKGVDSTLKIQPAKLEDSAVYLCASSLDRQAYEQYFGPGTRLTVT.

The chain couples TRBV27 to TRBJ2-1, with 12 bases matching TRBD2. CDR1 is MNHEY, CDR2 SMNVEV, per germline (reference sequence). The CDR3 extends over 19 amino acids. With 5 bases clipped from V and 4 bases from J, the junction kept 15 bases outside the gene matches. CDR3 region: CASSLDPLTTSGGYNEQFF. The CDR3 coding sequence is TGTGCCAGCAGTCTCGACCCCCTAACCACTAGCGGGGGGTACAATGAGCAGTTCTTC.

The chain is built from TRBV12-5 and TRBJ2-7; D is perhaps TRBD1 (5 bases). Germline assignment: CDR1 LGHNT and CDR2 FRNRAP. V was cut by 7 bases and J by 3 bases, with 10 bases left in between. The CDR3 length is 12 residues. In nucleotides, the CDR3 is TGTGCTAGTGAGGTCAGGGACTACGAGCAGTACTTC. It specifies CASEVRDYEQYF.

J is TRBJ1-5 and V is TRBV7-9, with a weak D call TRBD1 (6 bases). The CDR3 length is 14 residues. V was cut by 1 base and J by 4 bases, with 8 bases left in between. Germline V gene data show CDR1 as SEHNR and CDR2 as FQNEAQ (reference sequence). The CDR3: CASSLGQANQPQHF. The CDR3 nucleotides are TGTGCCAGCAGCTTAGGACAGGCTAATCAGCCCCAGCATTTT.

The chain is built from TRBV11-3 and TRBJ2-1; possibly TRBD2 for D (7 bases). The CDR3 runs to 15 residues. The germline gives CDR1 SGHNT, CDR2 YENEEA. The germline V and J ends were trimmed by 5 bases and 5 bases, with 16 bases remaining between them. The CDR3 spells CASSPGGGENNEQFF. The DNA for the CDR3 is TGTGCCAGCAGCCCGGGGGGCGGAGAGAACAATGAGCAGTTCTTC.

The V and J genes are TRBV28 and TRBJ1-4, with D perhaps TRBD1 (6 bases). Germline V CDR1 and CDR2: MDHEN, SYDVKM. The CDR3 extends over 13 amino acids. Trimming removed 8 bases at V and 5 bases at J, with 12 bases between. CDR3 nucleotide sequence: TGTGCCAGCTCCGGGACAAACAATGAAAAACTGTTTTTT. This codes for CASSGTNNEKLFF.

The chain couples TRBV18 to TRBJ2-7, with TRBD1 matching over 7 bases. CDR1 KGHSH and CDR2 LQKENI come from the germline V gene. The CDR3 runs to 15 residues. V lost 2 bases and J lost 7; bases outside the gene matches: 11. CDR3 bases: TGTGCCAGCTCACCAAGGACAGGTACCCTTGAGGAGCAGTACTTC. It is translated as CASSPRTGTLEEQYF.

This sequence joins TRBV30 and TRBJ1-1; 7 bases are a match to TRBD1. V lost 2 bases to trimming and J lost 11 bases; unmatched junction nucleotides: 8. Germline V gene data show CDR1 as GTSNPN and CDR2 as SVGIG (reference sequence). This CDR3 region has 12 residues. CDR3 in DNA: TGTGCCTGGAGTCCGAGGACAGGACGGGCTTTCTTT. Its translation: CAWSPRTGRAFF.

The chain couples TRBV7-2 to TRBJ1-2; the D is unclear. CDR1 and CDR2 from the germline V gene are SGHTA and FQGNSA. The CDR3 covers 12 residues. V shed 1 base and J shed 8 bases, with 8 bases lying between them. CDR3 sequence: CASSLGTGGYTF. Written as DNA, the CDR3 is TGTGCCAGCAGCTTAGGGACGGGGGGCTACACCTTC.

The rearrangement uses TRBV6-5 and TRBJ2-5; weak D call: TRBD2 (6 bases). The germline gives CDR1 MNHEY, CDR2 SVGAGI. The CDR3 runs to 12 residues. Trimming cost V 7 bases and J 9 bases, with 15 bases left between them. CDR3 sequence reads: CASKREAGAQYF. Here the CDR3 DNA reads TGTGCCAGCAAACGGGAAGCGGGCGCCCAGTACTTC.

The rearrangement joins TRBV11-3 to TRBJ2-3; no clear D gene. The CDR3 sequence is 17 residues long. Germline V CDR1 and CDR2: SGHNT, YENEEA. Trimming left V 1 base short and J 2 bases short, with 16 bases between. This CDR3 reads CASSLGNVVGSTDTQYF. The CDR3 DNA reads TGTGCCAGCAGCTTAGGAAACGTAGTAGGATCCACAGATACGCAGTATTTT.

The chain is built from TRBV4-1 and TRBJ1-2; tentatively, D is TRBD1 (6 bases). Germline V gene sequence: CDR1 MGHRA, CDR2 YSYEKL. This CDR3 has 15 residues. Trimming stripped 0 bases from V and 7 bases from J, with 15 bases between. The CDR3 loop is CASSQDGGGAGGYTF. The CDR3 nucleotides are TGCGCCAGCAGCCAAGATGGGGGGGGCGCCGGTGGCTACACCTTC.

The V and J genes are TRBV5-1 and TRBJ2-2, with 7 nucleotides matching TRBD1. With V trimmed by 1 base and J by 0 bases, 3 bases remained unmatched. The germline V gene encodes CDR1 SGHRS and CDR2 YFSETQ. CDR3 length: 16 residues. The CDR3 DNA follows: TGCGCCAGCAGCTTGTTGGGACAGTCGAACACCGGGGAGCTGTTTTTT. It encodes CASSLLGQSNTGELFF.

The rearrangement uses TRBV7-9 and TRBJ1-2; maybe TRBD1 (5 bases). CDR3 length: 15 amino acids. Trimming took 7 bases from V and 0 from J, leaving 15 bases between them. The germline V gene encodes CDR1 SEHNR and CDR2 FQNEAQ (reference sequence). CDR3 bases: TGTGCCAGCAATAGAGACTTGGGGGCTAACTATGGCTACACCTTC. The encoded protein is CASNRDLGANYGYTF.

The V gene is TRBV7-5, the J gene TRBJ1-5. TRBV7-5 is a known pseudogene. The CDR3 has 15 residues. Written as DNA, the CDR3 is TGTGTCAGAAGCTTAGAGGAAGGGTGCCATCAGCCCCAGCATTTT. Protein product: CVRSLEEGCHQPQHF.

The chain links TRBV6-1 to TRBJ1-2, with D possibly being TRBD1 (5 bases). The germline V gene encodes CDR1 MNHNS and CDR2 SASEGT. This CDR3 has 14 residues. V dropped 0 bases and J dropped 8 bases, with 13 bases sitting between them. The CDR3 DNA follows: TGTGCCAGCAGTGAAGCACGGGGGGATAGGGGCTACACCTTC. Residues: CASSEARGDRGYTF.

The J gene is TRBJ1-4, the V gene TRBV5-5; a weak D match, TRBD1 (5 bases). Germline V gives CDR1 SGHKS, CDR2 YYEKEE (reference sequence). The CDR3 extends over 15 amino acids. Trimming left V 3 bases short and J 0 bases short, with 9 bases between. CDR3 amino acids: CASSSTVATNEKLFF. For the CDR3, the DNA is TGTGCCAGCAGCTCGACAGTTGCAACTAATGAAAAACTGTTTTTT. Drawing the rest from reference TRBV5-5 and TRBJ1-4, the complete variable domain is DAGVTQSPTHLIKTRGQQVTLRCSPISGHKSVSWYQQVLGQGPQFIFQYYEKEERGRGNFPDRFSARQFPNYSSELNVNALLLGDSALYLCASSSTVATNEKLFFGSGTQLSVL.

V usage is TRBV11-2 and J usage is TRBJ2-7, with D possibly TRBD2 on 6 matching bases. CDR3 length: 15 residues. The germline V gene has CDR1 SGHAT and CDR2 FQNNGV. V shed 4 bases and J shed 3 bases, with 16 bases lying between them. The CDR3 DNA reads TGTGCCAGCAGCTCCCGTGGCGGGACCAACTACGAGCAGTACTTC. This translates into CASSSRGGTNYEQYF.

The chain joins TRBV11-3 to TRBJ2-1, with 7 bases aligning to TRBD1. The V gene's germline CDR1 is SGHNT and CDR2 YENEEA. J lost 8 bases, V lost 5 bases, and 15 bases had no gene match. This CDR3 has 16 residues. CDR3 coding DNA: TGTGCCAGCAGCACGCGACCGGGACAGTTAAGAGATGAGCAGTTCTTC. It translates to CASSTRPGQLRDEQFF. Filled out from reference TRBV11-3 and TRBJ2-1, the complete variable domain reads EAGVVQSPRYKIIEKKQPVAFWCNPISGHNTLYWYLQNLGQGPELLIRYENEEAVDDSQLPKDRFSAERLKGVDSTLKIQPAELGDSAVYLCASSTRPGQLRDEQFFGPGTRLTVL.

The rearrangement links TRBV6-5 to TRBJ1-1, with D possibly matching TRBD1 (5 bases). V lost 6 bases and J 5 bases, leaving 13 bases between the germline ends. This CDR3 is built from 13 residues. Germline V CDR1 and CDR2: MNHEY, SVGAGI. CDR3: CASRYRRETEAFF. The CDR3 nucleotides read TGTGCCAGCAGGTACAGGAGAGAAACTGAAGCTTTCTTT.

The CDR3 protein is CASSAGLAGGYSYNEQFF. Here the CDR3 DNA reads TGCGCCAGCAGCGCGGGACTAGCGGGAGGTTACTCCTACAATGAGCAGTTCTTC. The J gene is TRBJ2-1, the V gene TRBV5-1; TRBD2 matches 15 bases. CDR1 and CDR2 (germline): SGHRS, YFSETQ. V lost 4 bases to trimming and J lost 0 bases; unmatched junction nucleotides: 5. The CDR3 sequence is 18 residues long.

J is TRBJ1-2 and V is TRBV7-2; D is unclear. Trimming stripped 1 base from V and 0 bases from J, with 3 bases between. In germline, CDR1 is SGHTA, CDR2 FQGNSA. The CDR3 is 13 residues long. The CDR3 here is CASSLGANYGYTF. The CDR3 DNA is TGTGCCAGCAGCTTAGGGGCTAACTATGGCTACACCTTC.

The rearrangement links TRBV28 to TRBJ2-1; possibly TRBD2 for D (5 bases). In germline, CDR1 is MDHEN, CDR2 SYDVKM. The V end was cut by 8 bases, the J end by 3 bases, with 11 bases between. CDR3 size: 13 residues. CDR3 loop: CASEGSGYNEQFF. The DNA of the CDR3 is TGTGCCAGCGAAGGGAGCGGCTACAATGAGCAGTTCTTC. The full variable domain, completed using reference TRBV28 and TRBJ2-1, is DVKVTQSSRYLVKRTGEKVFLECVQDMDHENMFWYRQDPGLGLRLIYFSYDVKMKEKGDIPEGYSVSREKKERFSLILESASTNQTSMYLCASEGSGYNEQFFGPGTRLTVL.

This clone was observed a single time. The rearrangement links TRBV9 to TRBJ1-2; 9 positions match TRBD1. V shed 3 bases and J 4 bases; nucleotides not matched to a gene: 1. The CDR3 consists of 13 residues. Germline CDR1 SGDLS, CDR2 YYNGEE. This CDR3 is CASSAQGAYGYTF. The CDR3 nucleotides are TGTGCCAGCAGCGCACAGGGGGCCTATGGCTACACCTTC.

The chain links TRBV2 to TRBJ1-5; 12 bases line up with TRBD1. With V trimmed by 7 bases and J by 6 bases, 13 bases remained unmatched. Germline CDR1 reads SNHLY; CDR2 reads FYNNEI. This CDR3 is 17 amino acids long. The CDR3 DNA reads TGTGCCAGCACCATCGGGACAGGGGGCCCGGCGATTCAGCCCCAGCATTTT. Translated: CASTIGTGGPAIQPQHF. Full variable domain (outside the CDR3, taken from reference TRBV2 and TRBJ1-5): EPEVTQTPSHQVTQMGQEVILRCVPISNHLYFYWYRQILGQKVEFLVSFYNNEISEKSEIFDDQFSVERPDGSNFTLKIRSTKLEDSAMYFCASTIGTGGPAIQPQHFGDGTRLSIL.

The J gene is TRBJ1-2, the V gene TRBV7-2, with a tentative D call TRBD1 (5 bases). The germline gives CDR1 SGHTA, CDR2 FQGNSA. The CDR3 spans 12 residues. Trimming pared 5 bases from V and 8 bases from J, leaving 12 bases between. This chain's CDR3 is CASSPSWGGYTF. The CDR3 DNA follows: TGTGCCAGCAGCCCCAGCTGGGGCGGCTACACCTTC. The full variable domain, rest sourced from reference TRBV7-2 and TRBJ1-2, is GAGVSQSPSNKVTEKGKDVELRCDPISGHTALYWYRQSLGQGLEFLIYFQGNSAPDKSGLPSDRFSAERTGGSVSTLTIQRTQQEDSAVYLCASSPSWGGYTFGSGTRLTVV.

The chain carries TRBV25-1 and TRBJ2-2; 9 bases align to TRBD1. The V segment lost 5 bases and the J segment 5 bases; nucleotides outside the gene matches: 9. Looked up from germline, CDR1 is MGHDK and CDR2 is SYGVNS. This CDR3 has 16 residues. CDR3 nucleotides: TGTGCCAGCAGTCCGGTAGGGACAGGGCGTACCGGGGAGCTGTTTTTT. It yields the protein CASSPVGTGRTGELFF.

The chain links TRBV4-3 to TRBJ2-1; TRBD2 aligns across 8 bases. CDR1 is LGHNA, CDR2 YSLEER, per germline. Trimming took 5 bases from V and 8 from J; bases not matched to a gene: 5. This CDR3 comprises 13 residues. CDR3 protein: CASSLAGGYEQFF. The CDR3 DNA follows: TGCGCCAGCAGCTTGGCGGGGGGTTATGAGCAGTTCTTC.